A selection of T cell receptor beta chains follows, all from one sample in a study of cytomegalovirus exposure and HLA in healthy donors. Measured with immunoSEQ multiplex PCR; TCRdb has only the in-frame clones, and not every one. This table has 150,000 to 200,000 clones, about 80% appearing once. The specimen sequenced was PBMCs. These receptors came from a woman aged 18-30 years in good health and CMV-seropositive. Each CDR3 is given with its conserved first and last residue. Each record gives: clone size, V gene, D gene, J gene, CDR3 DNA, CDR3 protein. The D gene is left open where the match is weak. Rows give clone size only sometimes, using once, few, many, or a class for an expanded clone.

.	TRBV9	.	TRBJ1-4	TGTGCCAGCAGCGTCGGTTTTAATGAAAAACTGTTTTTT	CASSVGFNEKLFF
few	TRBV6-1	.	TRBJ1-5	TGTGCCAGCGTAGGTGACGGTGGAACAGGCCAGCCCCAGCATTTT	CASVGDGGTGQPQHF
.	TRBV6-1	TRBD2	TRBJ2-7	TGTGCCAGCAGCGCTAGCGGGGGGACCTACGAGCAGTACTTC	CASSASGGTYEQYF
.	TRBV7-9	TRBD1	TRBJ1-4	TGTGCCAGCAGCTTCCGAACAGGGGCCCTTGCAGGGGCTAATGAAAAACTGTTTTTT	CASSFRTGALAGANEKLFF
.	TRBV9	.	TRBJ1-1	TGTGCCAGCAGCGTAGGACAGATGAACACTGAAGCTTTCTTT	CASSVGQMNTEAFF
.	TRBV19	TRBD2	TRBJ2-5	TGTGCCACTAGCTATGGGACTAGCGGGGTGGAGACCCAGTACTTC	CATSYGTSGVETQYF
.	TRBV5-1	.	TRBJ2-3	TGCGCCAGCAGCTTTGGCGGTACGCAGTATTTT	CASSFGGTQYF
.	TRBV30	.	TRBJ2-1	TGTGCCTGGAGTATTAGTCACAATGAGCAGTTCTTC	CAWSISHNEQFF
.	TRBV5-5	.	TRBJ2-5	TGTGCCAGCAGCTTCGTGGAGACCCAGTACTTC	CASSFVETQYF
.	TRBV6-6	TRBD1	TRBJ1-5	TGTGCCAGCAGGCCACAGGGGGAAGCTCAGCCCCAGCATTTT	CASRPQGEAQPQHF
.	TRBV28	TRBD1	TRBJ2-7	TGTGCCAGCAGTGAGGACAGGGGAGCTTCCTACGAGCAGTACTTC	CASSEDRGASYEQYF
.	TRBV11-3	.	TRBJ1-2	TGTGCCAGCAGCTTAGGGGCAGATCGTAACTATGGCTACACCTTC	CASSLGADRNYGYTF
few	TRBV5-1	TRBD2	TRBJ2-3	TGCGCCAGCAGCCTAAACCGGGGAGGGACAGATACGCAGTATTTT	CASSLNRGGTDTQYF
.	TRBV7-9	TRBD1	TRBJ2-1	TGTGCCAGCAGGCTAGGTTCAGGGGGTTCCTCCAATGAGCAGTTCTTC	CASRLGSGGSSNEQFF
.	TRBV18	.	TRBJ1-1	TGTGCCAGCTCCCCTCAGTGGGGAACAGGGCCCACTGAAGCTTTCTTT	CASSPQWGTGPTEAFF
.	TRBV7-3	.	TRBJ2-1	TGTGCCAGCAGTTCCGAGGGTAATGAGCAGTTCTTC	CASSSEGNEQFF
.	TRBV10-1	.	TRBJ1-5	TGCACCAGCAGTAGGACAGACTATCAGCCCCAGCATTTT	CTSSRTDYQPQHF
.	TRBV10-1	.	TRBJ1-1	TGCGCCAGCAGTGAGTCGAGAGGGGGGAACACTGAAGCTTTCTTT	CASSESRGGNTEAFF
few	TRBV27	.	TRBJ2-1	TGTGCCAGCAGCCTGCCGACTAGGAATGAGCAGTTCTTC	CASSLPTRNEQFF
.	TRBV4-1	TRBD1	TRBJ2-7	TGCGCCAGCAGCCATCCTCAGGACAGGCTCTCCTACGAGCAGTACTTC	CASSHPQDRLSYEQYF
once	TRBV5-4	TRBD2	TRBJ2-2	TGTGCCAGCAGCTTCATACTAGCGGGAGTTACCGGGGAGCTGTTTTTT	CASSFILAGVTGELFF
.	TRBV5-1	.	TRBJ2-5	TGCGCCAGCAGCTTGGGACTTCAAGAGACCCAGTACTTC	CASSLGLQETQYF
few	TRBV25-1	TRBD1	TRBJ1-2	TGTGCCAGCTTCGGACAGGGGGATGGCTACACCTTC	CASFGQGDGYTF
.	TRBV5-8	.	TRBJ2-2	TGTGCCAGCAGAACCGGGACTCTAACCGGGGAGCTGTTTTTT	CASRTGTLTGELFF
.	TRBV6-1	.	TRBJ2-7	TGTGCCAGCCTCCGGACAGACCTCTACGAGCAGTACTTC	CASLRTDLYEQYF
once	TRBV6-6	.	TRBJ1-1	TGTGCCAGCAGTCAGCAGGGGTATGGAGCTTTCTTT	CASSQQGYGAFF